These 29 T cell receptor beta chains were all obtained from the same sample, sequenced in a study of blood T cells in healthy people across ages. A second about 6 to 12 cycle PCR used barcoded and J-beta primers. TCRdb re-derived calls from the 5' RACE reads in MiXCR, one entry per CDR3 protein. The sample has around 1.5 million distinct CDR3 sequences, 34% seen once. The specimen was blood. All receptors come from a woman aged 25 to 39 in good health.

The table lists this clonotype with a few counts. The chain uses TRBV2 and TRBJ2-1, with D perhaps given as TRBD1 or TRBD2 (5 bases each). The CDR3 spans 14 residues. Per the germline V gene, CDR1 is SNHLY and CDR2 is FYNNEI. V lost 6 bases and J 6 bases, leaving 15 bases between the germline ends. This CDR3 is CASRARGGPNEQFF. For the CDR3, the DNA is TGTGCCAGCAGGGCCCGGGGCGGCCCCAATGAGCAGTTCTTC.

For this clonotype: A much larger clone differs from this one at a single base, so this may be a read error. This rearrangement joins TRBV5-1 to TRBJ1-5; no clear D gene. This CDR3 has 13 amino acids. Germline V lookup: CDR1 SGHRS, CDR2 YFSETQ. Trimming removed 2 bases at V and 1 base at J, with 4 bases between. In DNA form, the CDR3 reads TGCGCCAGCAGCTTTGAGAGCAATCAGCCCCAGCATTTT. Translated: CASSFESNQPQHF.

In its sample, this clonotype was seen a few times. The chain recombines TRBV20-1 with TRBJ2-1; 8 bases fit TRBD1. V lost 0 bases, J lost 3 bases, and 7 bases stayed unmatched. The V gene's germline CDR1 is DFQATT and CDR2 SNEGSKA (reference sequence). The CDR3 is 16 residues long. CDR3 in DNA: TGCAGTGCTAGAGATATCGGGACAGGAGGCTACAATGAGCAGTTCTTC. Translated: CSARDIGTGGYNEQFF.

This chain uses TRBV7-2 with TRBJ2-1, with TRBD2 matching over 14 bases. The CDR3 covers 18 residues. Per germline, CDR1 SGHTA and CDR2 FQGNSA. The J segment lost 2 bases and the V segment lost 8 bases, leaving 11 bases of the junction unmatched. In nucleotides, the CDR3 is TGTGCCAGCGGCTCCGGGACTAGCGGGGGATATCCCTACAATGAGCAGTTCTTC. As protein: CASGSGTSGGYPYNEQFF. The variable domain in full, completed from reference TRBV7-2 and TRBJ2-1, reads GAGVSQSPSNKVTEKGKDVELRCDPISGHTALYWYRQSLGQGLEFLIYFQGNSAPDKSGLPSDRFSAERTGGSVSTLTIQRTQQEDSAVYLCASGSGTSGGYPYNEQFFGPGTRLTVL.

V is TRBV5-4 and J is TRBJ1-5, with D tentatively TRBD1 (5 bases). The CDR3 has 16 residues. CDR1 and CDR2 from the germline V gene are SGHNT and YYREEE (reference sequence). The V end lost 0 bases, the J end lost 0 bases, and 10 bases lay between the germline ends. The CDR3 coding sequence is TGTGCCAGCAGCTTGGGGGGTGGGACTAGCAATCAGCCCCAGCATTTT. The encoded protein is CASSLGGGTSNQPQHF.

The chain is built from TRBV4-2 and TRBJ2-1, with D perhaps TRBD2 (6 bases). V was trimmed by 1 base and J by 2 bases, leaving 12 bases between them. CDR3 length equals 16 residues. Germline-derived CDR1 and CDR2 are LGHNA and YNFKEQ. The CDR3, as DNA: TGTGCCAGCAGCCAAGCAACTAGCAGGGCCTACAATGAGCAGTTCTTC. Encoded protein: CASSQATSRAYNEQFF.

This sequence joins TRBV2 and TRBJ1-5; possible D gene TRBD1, 6 bases. Trimming shortened V by 6 bases and J by 3 bases, and 15 bases separated the two germline ends. CDR3 length: 15 amino acids. In germline, CDR1 is SNHLY, CDR2 FYNNEI. The CDR3 spells CASSYGNRDNQPQHF. The CDR3 DNA sequence: TGTGCCAGCAGCTACGGCAACAGGGACAATCAGCCCCAGCATTTT.

In this sample, this clonotype turned up a few times. This rearrangement joins TRBV20-1 to TRBJ2-7; the match to TRBD1 covers 7 bases. CDR3 length: 15 amino acids. Germline V CDR1 and CDR2: DFQATT, SNEGSKA (reference sequence). The junction had 9 bases not matched to a gene; V was cut back by 2 bases and J by 2 bases. The CDR3 sequence is CSARPFPGQTYEQYF. The CDR3 bases are TGCAGTGCTAGACCATTTCCGGGACAGACCTACGAGCAGTACTTC.

In DNA form, the CDR3 reads TGTGCCAGCAGCCAACTCCCGGGACAGCGACGCTACGAGCAGTACTTC. It codes for CASSQLPGQRRYEQYF. The chain links TRBV14 to TRBJ2-7, with 7 positions matching TRBD1. Trimming removed 2 bases from V and 3 bases from J; junction bases left unmatched: 10. This CDR3 is built from 16 residues. Germline values: CDR1 SGHDN, CDR2 FVKESK.

V is TRBV2 and J is TRBJ2-7; 7 bases fit TRBD1. With 10 bases clipped from V and 0 bases from J, the junction kept 6 bases outside the gene matches. The CDR3 has 13 residues. Per the germline V gene, CDR1 is SNHLY and CDR2 is FYNNEI. The CDR3 loop is CATRQGSSYEQYF. The DNA of the CDR3 is TGTGCCACCCGACAGGGTTCCTCCTACGAGCAGTACTTC.

This clonotype was seen repeatedly, ten times or more. The chain joins TRBV5-1 to TRBJ2-3, with TRBD2 as a possible D gene (5 bases). CDR3 size: 12 residues. V lost 4 bases, J lost 6 bases, and 9 bases lay in between. Germline V gene data show CDR1 as SGHRS and CDR2 as YFSETQ. CDR3 loop: CASSTTGDTQYF. DNA for the CDR3: TGCGCCAGCAGCACAACGGGGGATACGCAGTATTTT.

This chain links TRBV5-1 with TRBJ1-1; a possible D gene is TRBD1 (6 bases). CDR3 length equals 13 residues. Germline CDR1 reads SGHRS; CDR2 reads YFSETQ. V dropped 0 bases and J dropped 7 bases, with 10 bases sitting between them. In DNA, the CDR3 is TGCGCCAGCAGCTTGGCCGGGACACGTGAAGCTTTCTTT. Translating gives CASSLAGTREAFF. Supplemented by reference TRBV5-1 and TRBJ1-1, the full variable domain reads KAGVTQTPRYLIKTRGQQVTLSCSPISGHRSVSWYQQTPGQGLQFLFEYFSETQRNKGNFPGRFSGRQFSNSRSEMNVSTLELGDSALYLCASSLAGTREAFFGQGTRLTVV.

About this clonotype itself: One base away lies a much larger clone, so this may be a sequencing read error. The chain recombines TRBV5-6 with TRBJ2-4; D uncertain. There are 12 residues in the CDR3. The V end lost 1 base, the J end lost 13 bases, and 12 bases lay between the germline ends. Germline V gene data show CDR1 as SGHDT and CDR2 as YYEEEE. For the CDR3, the DNA is TGTGCCAGCAGCTTGATCAACAATGAGCAGTACTTC. Its protein is CASSLINNEQYF.

The gene calls are TRBV20-1 and TRBJ2-5, with 7 bases lining up with TRBD2. The CDR3 is 11 residues long. V shed 5 bases and J 10 bases; nucleotides not matched to a gene: 7. Germline V gene sequence: CDR1 DFQATT, CDR2 SNEGSKA (reference sequence). CDR3 region: CSAGGVGYQYF. CDR3 DNA: TGCAGTGCTGGGGGGGTGGGCTACCAGTACTTC.

This clonotype was seen a few times. The rearrangement links TRBV9 to TRBJ2-7; 7 nucleotides agree with TRBD2. Germline values: CDR1 SGDLS, CDR2 YYNGEE. After removal of 2 bases from V and 5 bases from J, the junction contained 7 bases not matched to a gene. This CDR3 comprises 14 residues. CDR3 DNA sequence: TGTGCCAGCAGCGTCAGCGGGGAGAGGGACGAGCAGTACTTC. Translating it yields CASSVSGERDEQYF.

This clonotype showed up just a few times. The chain employs TRBV11-2 and TRBJ2-3, with D possibly matching TRBD2 (6 bases). Germline loops: CDR1 SGHAT, CDR2 FQNNGV. The length of the CDR3 is 15 residues. V shed 5 bases and J shed 4 bases, with 16 bases lying between them. The CDR3: CASSRRLEQSDTQYF. CDR3 nucleotide sequence: TGTGCCAGCAGCCGAAGACTAGAACAGTCAGATACGCAGTATTTT.

The chain joins TRBV28 to TRBJ2-5; 8 bases fit TRBD2. The V gene end was trimmed by 5 bases and the J gene end by 5 bases; junction bases not matched to a gene: 13. The CDR3 has 16 amino acids. Per the germline V gene, CDR1 is MDHEN and CDR2 is SYDVKM. The CDR3 loop is CASSPPGIAGRETQYF. CDR3 DNA: TGTGCCAGCAGTCCCCCGGGGATAGCGGGACGGGAGACCCAGTACTTC.

This clonotype turned up a few times. Because the CDR3's place on the DNA is in doubt, the DNA is left out and the CDR3 is given as listed by TCRdb. V gene TRBV21-1 combines with J gene TRBJ1-5; the table's D gene call, TRBD1, was not cross checked with the DNA. TRBV21-1 is deemed a pseudogene. The CDR3 comprises 19 residues, both ends counted. The CDR3 protein is CASSKGDFAGGASNQPQHF.

V usage is TRBV7-9 and J usage is TRBJ2-1, with TRBD2 identical over 9 bases. The CDR3 spans 16 residues. V lost 7 bases, J lost 9 bases, and 16 bases stayed unmatched. Germline V gives CDR1 SEHNR, CDR2 FQNEAQ (reference sequence). The CDR3 reads CASTALWAGGPGEQFF. The DNA of the CDR3 is TGTGCCAGCACCGCCCTGTGGGCGGGAGGGCCTGGTGAGCAGTTCTTC.

The rearrangement links TRBV18 to TRBJ2-1; D may be TRBD2 (6 bases). V was shortened by 6 bases and J by 0 bases, with 9 bases between the two germline ends. This CDR3 has 14 amino acids. CDR1 and CDR2 from the germline V gene are KGHSH and LQKENI. The CDR3 region is CASSGSDSYNEQFF. The CDR3 region has the DNA TGTGCCAGCTCCGGGAGCGACTCCTACAATGAGCAGTTCTTC.

This clonotype was seen a handful of times. The V gene is TRBV11-2, the J gene TRBJ2-1; the D is unclear. The germline gives CDR1 SGHAT, CDR2 FQNNGV. This CDR3 contains 15 residues. V lost 5 bases and J lost 1, with 12 bases in between. CDR3 DNA sequence: TGTGCCAGCAGCCTCCAGCGACTTTCCTACAATGAGCAGTTCTTC. Amino acids: CASSLQRLSYNEQFF.

The chain uses TRBV11-2 and TRBJ2-3, with TRBD2 matching over 8 bases. CDR3 length: 16 residues. Germline-derived CDR1 and CDR2 are SGHAT and FQNNGV. The J segment lost 4 bases and the V segment lost 5 bases, leaving 11 bases of the junction unmatched. CDR3 in amino acids: CASSPQTSVLSDTQYF. The CDR3 region has the DNA TGTGCCAGCAGCCCCCAGACTAGCGTCCTGTCAGATACGCAGTATTTT.

The V and J genes are TRBV4-1 and TRBJ1-2; 12 positions match TRBD1. The trim removed 3 bases at V and 4 bases at J, leaving 15 bases unmatched. The CDR3 is made up of 19 amino acids. In germline, CDR1 is MGHRA, CDR2 YSYEKL. CDR3 residues: CASSQVLIRDRGQGYGYTF. CDR3 DNA sequence: TGCGCCAGCAGCCAGGTACTAATCCGGGACAGGGGGCAAGGCTATGGCTACACCTTC.

V is TRBV19 and J is TRBJ1-1; D is uncertain. The CDR3 consists of 13 residues. Germline assignment: CDR1 LNHDA and CDR2 SQIVND (reference sequence). Trimming stripped 4 bases from V and 0 bases from J, with 6 bases between. For the CDR3, the DNA is TGTGCCAGTAGTAAGGTTCTGAACACTGAAGCTTTCTTT. Its protein is CASSKVLNTEAFF.

This clonotype was found a few times. The junction shows a germline mismatch at one end, possibly a read error. The V and J genes are TRBV12-3 or TRBV12-4 and TRBJ2-3, with 10 bases matching TRBD1. The CDR3 length is 13 residues. CDR3: CASVTGGTDAQYF. CDR3 nucleotide sequence: TGTGCCAGCGTGACAGGGGGCACAGATGCGCAGTATTTT.

This clonotype has only a few counts. J is TRBJ2-1 and V is TRBV6-4, with a weak D call TRBD1 (5 bases). Germline V CDR1 and CDR2: MRHNA, SNTAGT. Trimming left V 0 bases short and J 9 bases short, with 9 bases between. CDR3 size: 13 residues. This CDR3 reads CASSDSNRLEQFF. For the CDR3, the DNA is TGTGCCAGCAGTGACTCGAACAGGCTTGAGCAGTTCTTC.

This clonotype was recorded at least ten times. The chain recombines TRBV7-6 with TRBJ2-1; TRBD2 matches 10 bases. This CDR3 spans 16 amino acids. From germline, CDR1 is SGHVS and CDR2 FNYEAQ. Losses at the gene ends were 1 base for V and 7 bases for J; bases not matched to a gene: 7. CDR3 amino acids: CASSLGGLAGVNEQFF. The CDR3 DNA reads TGTGCCAGCAGCTTAGGAGGGCTAGCGGGAGTTAATGAGCAGTTCTTC. The full variable domain, with the rest looked up from reference TRBV7-6 and TRBJ2-1, is GAGVSQSPRYKVTKRGQDVALRCDPISGHVSLYWYRQALGQGPEFLTYFNYEAQQDKSGLPNDRFSAERPEGSISTLTIQRTEQRDSAMYRCASSLGGLAGVNEQFFGPGTRLTVL.

This clonotype was detected many times. The chain joins TRBV29-1 to TRBJ2-3; no clear D gene. Germline lookup yields CDR1 SQVTM and CDR2 ANQGSEA. This CDR3 has 12 residues. V gave up 6 bases and J gave up 0 bases, with 7 bases separating them. The CDR3 sequence is CSVVDSTDTQYF. DNA of the CDR3: TGCAGCGTCGTCGACAGCACAGATACGCAGTATTTT.

The chain links TRBV5-1 to TRBJ2-5; the D gene is possibly TRBD2 (5 bases). The tail of the sequence fits TRBJ2-7 better, so the J call may be wrong. CDR1 is SGHRS and CDR2 is YFSETQ in the germline V gene. The CDR3 is 13 amino acids. The CDR3 spells CASSLVADSEQYF. CDR3 nucleotides: TGCGCCAGCAGCTTGGTCGCGGACTCCGAGCAGTACTTC.